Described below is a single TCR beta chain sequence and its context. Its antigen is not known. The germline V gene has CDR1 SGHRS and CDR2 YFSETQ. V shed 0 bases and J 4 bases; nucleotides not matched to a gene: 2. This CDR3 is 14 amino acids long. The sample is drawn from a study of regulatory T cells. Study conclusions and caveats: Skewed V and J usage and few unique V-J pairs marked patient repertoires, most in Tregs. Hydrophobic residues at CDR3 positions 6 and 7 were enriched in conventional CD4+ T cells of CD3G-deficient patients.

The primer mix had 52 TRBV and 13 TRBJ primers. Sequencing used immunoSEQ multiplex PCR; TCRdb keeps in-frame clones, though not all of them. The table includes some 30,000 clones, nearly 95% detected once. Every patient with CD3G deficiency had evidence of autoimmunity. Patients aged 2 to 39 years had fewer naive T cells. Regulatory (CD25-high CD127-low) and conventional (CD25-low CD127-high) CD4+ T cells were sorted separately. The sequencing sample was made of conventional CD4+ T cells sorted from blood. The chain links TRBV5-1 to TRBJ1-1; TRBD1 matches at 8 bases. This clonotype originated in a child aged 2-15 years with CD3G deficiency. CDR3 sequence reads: CASSLGTGGTEAFF. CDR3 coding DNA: TGCGCCAGCAGCTTGGGTACAGGGGGCACTGAAGCTTTCTTT.